This T cell receptor (beta chain) stems from a study of T cells in Graves' hyperthyroidism and ophthalmopathy. This clonotype was counted at least ten times. RNA transcripts gave rise to amplified TCR beta CDR3 regions. HTBI primers were employed in a first-round RT-PCR of the TCR CDR3. TCRdb recomputed calls from the multiplex PCR reads with MiXCR, one row per CDR3 protein. The sample has hundreds of thousands of distinct CDR3 sequences; around 16% are singletons. The specimen sequenced was blood. The TCR comes from a young woman with Graves' hyperthyroidism.

The CDR3 DNA reads TGTGCCAGCAGCCAGGGATGGGTGAGTAATCAGCCCCAGCATTTT. Residues: CASSQGWVSNQPQHF. This chain joins TRBV3-1 and TRBJ1-5; D ambiguous. The CDR3 covers 15 residues. Trimming cost V 3 bases and J 4 bases, with 13 bases left between them. Germline V gene data show CDR1 as LGHDT and CDR2 as YNNKEL (reference sequence).